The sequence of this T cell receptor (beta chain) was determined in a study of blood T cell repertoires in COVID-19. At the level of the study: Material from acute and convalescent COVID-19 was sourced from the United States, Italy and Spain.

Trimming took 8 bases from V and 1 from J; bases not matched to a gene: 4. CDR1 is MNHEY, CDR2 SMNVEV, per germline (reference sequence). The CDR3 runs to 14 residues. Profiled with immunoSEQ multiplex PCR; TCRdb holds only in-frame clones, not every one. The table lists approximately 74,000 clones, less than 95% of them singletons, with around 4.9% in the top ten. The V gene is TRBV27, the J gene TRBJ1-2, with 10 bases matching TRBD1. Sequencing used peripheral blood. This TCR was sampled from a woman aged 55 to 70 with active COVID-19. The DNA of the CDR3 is TGTGCCAGCGGCGGACAGGGGGGTAACTATGGCTACACCTTC. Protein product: CASGGQGGNYGYTF.